Detailed here is one T cell receptor beta chain. Authors' data handling: Amplified reference gene primers provided the basis for estimating nucleated cell counts. The assay was immunoSEQ multiplex PCR, and TCRdb's table has in-frame clones only and misses some. Clonal size and the V and J genes are those of that table, whereas D and trimming came from the DNA. This repertoire shows 200,000 to 250,000 clones, 88% found once; its top ten account for 2.7%. The CDR3 is made up of 15 amino acids. CDR1 MDHEN and CDR2 SYDVKM come from the germline V gene. Deletions cut 7 bases from V and 4 bases from J, with 19 bases between. This specimen comes from a study of blood T cell repertoires in COVID-19. As for the study in general: Specimens from acute and convalescent COVID-19 originated in the United States, Italy and Spain. T cells, B-cell-depleted T cells, or PBMCs supplied cDNA or gDNA.

What was sequenced was peripheral blood. The chain recombines TRBV28 with TRBJ1-2, with D maybe TRBD1 (6 bases). The sequence was obtained from a woman in her sixties or seventies with acute or convalescent COVID-19. CDR3 sequence (DNA): TGTGCCAGCACCCCCAGGGGACGGAGTGGCTATGGCTACACCTTC. This gives the protein CASTPRGRSGYGYTF.